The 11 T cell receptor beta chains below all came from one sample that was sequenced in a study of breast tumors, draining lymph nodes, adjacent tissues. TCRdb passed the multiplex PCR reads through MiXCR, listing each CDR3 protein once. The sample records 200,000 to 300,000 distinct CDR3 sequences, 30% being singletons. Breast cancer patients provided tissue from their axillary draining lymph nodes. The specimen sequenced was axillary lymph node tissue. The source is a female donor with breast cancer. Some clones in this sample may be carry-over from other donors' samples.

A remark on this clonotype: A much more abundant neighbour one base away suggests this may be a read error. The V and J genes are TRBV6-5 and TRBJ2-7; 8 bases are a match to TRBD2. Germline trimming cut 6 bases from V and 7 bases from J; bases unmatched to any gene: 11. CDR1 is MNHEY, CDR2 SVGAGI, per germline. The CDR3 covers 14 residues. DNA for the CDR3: TGTGCCAGCAGGCCGGGACTAGTAACGAGTGAGCAGTACTTC. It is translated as CASRPGLVTSEQYF.

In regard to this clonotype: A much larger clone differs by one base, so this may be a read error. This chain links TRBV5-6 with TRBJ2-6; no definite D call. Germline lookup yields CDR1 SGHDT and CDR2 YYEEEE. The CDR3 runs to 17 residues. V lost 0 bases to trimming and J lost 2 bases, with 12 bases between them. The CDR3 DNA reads TGTGCCAGCAGCTTGGATAGGGCGTGGGCTGGGGCCAACGTCCTGACTTTC. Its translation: CASSLDRAWAGANVLTF.

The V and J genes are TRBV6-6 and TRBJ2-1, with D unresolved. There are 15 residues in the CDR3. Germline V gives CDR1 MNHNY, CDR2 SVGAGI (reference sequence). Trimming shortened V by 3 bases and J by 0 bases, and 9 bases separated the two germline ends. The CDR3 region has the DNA TGTGCCAGCAGTTATTTGGCTCTCTCCTACAATGAGCAGTTCTTC. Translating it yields CASSYLALSYNEQFF.

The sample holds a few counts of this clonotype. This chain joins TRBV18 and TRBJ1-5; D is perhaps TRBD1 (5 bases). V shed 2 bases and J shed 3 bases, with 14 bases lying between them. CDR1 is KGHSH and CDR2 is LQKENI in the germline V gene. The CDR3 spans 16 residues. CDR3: CASSPVGGRDNQPQHF. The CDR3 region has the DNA TGTGCCAGCTCACCAGTCGGAGGCAGGGACAATCAGCCCCAGCATTTT.

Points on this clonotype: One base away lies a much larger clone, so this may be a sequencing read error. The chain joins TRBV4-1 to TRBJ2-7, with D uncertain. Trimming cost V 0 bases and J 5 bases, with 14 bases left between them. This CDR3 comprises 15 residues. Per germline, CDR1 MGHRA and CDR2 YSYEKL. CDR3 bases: TGCGCCAGCAGCCAAGATTACCGGACCCTCGACGAGCAGTACTTC. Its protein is CASSQDYRTLDEQYF.

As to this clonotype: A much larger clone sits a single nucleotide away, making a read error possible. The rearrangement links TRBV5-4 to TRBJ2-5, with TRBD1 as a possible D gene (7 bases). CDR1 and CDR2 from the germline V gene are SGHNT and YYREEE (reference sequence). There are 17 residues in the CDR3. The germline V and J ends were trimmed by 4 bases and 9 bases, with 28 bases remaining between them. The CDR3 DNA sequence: TGTGCCAGCAGCCGAGGCGCGGGACAGACGGAGGGAAAGGCCCAGTACTTC. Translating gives CASSRGAGQTEGKAQYF.

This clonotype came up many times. CDR3: CSAVVGQGSYEQYF. In nucleotides, the CDR3 is TGCAGCGCTGTAGTAGGACAGGGCTCCTACGAGCAGTACTTC. The chain carries TRBV29-1 and TRBJ2-7; 8 positions agree with TRBD1. The CDR3 totals 14 residues. With 7 bases clipped from V and 0 bases from J, the junction kept 8 bases outside the gene matches. The germline V gene encodes CDR1 SQVTM and CDR2 ANQGSEA.

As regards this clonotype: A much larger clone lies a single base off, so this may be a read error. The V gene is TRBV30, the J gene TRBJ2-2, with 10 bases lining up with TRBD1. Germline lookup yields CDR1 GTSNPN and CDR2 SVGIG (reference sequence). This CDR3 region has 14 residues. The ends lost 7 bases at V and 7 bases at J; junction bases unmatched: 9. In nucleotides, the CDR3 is TGTGCCTCGGCCGGGACAGGGGTCATCGGGGAGCTGTTTTTT. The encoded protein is CASAGTGVIGELFF.

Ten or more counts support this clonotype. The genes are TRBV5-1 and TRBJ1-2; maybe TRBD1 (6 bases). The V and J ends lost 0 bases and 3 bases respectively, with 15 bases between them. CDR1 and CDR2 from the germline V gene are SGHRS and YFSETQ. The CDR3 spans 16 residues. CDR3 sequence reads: CASSLAATGTYYGYTF. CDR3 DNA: TGCGCCAGCAGCTTGGCCGCCACAGGGACCTACTATGGCTACACCTTC.

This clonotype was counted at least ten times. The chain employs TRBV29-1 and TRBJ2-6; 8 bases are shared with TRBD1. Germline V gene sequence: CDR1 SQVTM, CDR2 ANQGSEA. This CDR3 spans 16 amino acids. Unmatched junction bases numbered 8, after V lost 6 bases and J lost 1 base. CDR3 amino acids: CSVQDRAKSGANVLTF. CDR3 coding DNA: TGCAGCGTCCAGGACAGGGCCAAGTCTGGGGCCAACGTCCTGACTTTC.

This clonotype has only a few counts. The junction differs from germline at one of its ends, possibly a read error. The CDR3 loop is CASSQGVGGFNYSYTF. In nucleotides, the CDR3 is TGTGCCAGCAGCCAAGGGGTTGGAGGGTTTAACTATAGCTACACCTTC. The gene calls are TRBV3-1 and TRBJ1-2; unclear D gene. CDR3 length equals 16 residues. The germline V gene has CDR1 LGHDT and CDR2 YNNKEL (reference sequence).